The 14 T cell receptor beta chains in this list originate from one sample, sequenced in a study of cytomegalovirus exposure and HLA in healthy donors. Primers: 60 Vbeta forward and 13 Jbeta reverse. The table came from immunoSEQ multiplex PCR; TCRdb's copy has only in-frame clones and leaves some out. The top ten clones hold approximately 1.1% of a sample with 90,000 to 100,000 clones, approximately 69% of them seen once. Source material: PBMCs. These receptors were obtained from a female donor in good health and CMV-seronegative.

The CDR3 is CASSVDSPLAGSTDTQYF. The CDR3, as DNA: TGTGCCAGCAGCGTAGACTCCCCGCTGGCGGGTAGCACAGATACGCAGTATTTT. The gene calls are TRBV9 and TRBJ2-3; a weak D match, TRBD2 (5 bases). V lost 0 bases, J lost 0 bases, and 17 bases lay in between. Germline CDR1 reads SGDLS; CDR2 reads YYNGEE. This CDR3 spans 18 amino acids.

The V and J genes are TRBV18 and TRBJ2-5; D unresolved. Germline CDR1 is KGHSH and CDR2 is LQKENI. This CDR3 has 16 residues. Trimming removed 11 bases from V and 3 bases from J, with 25 bases in between. The CDR3 sequence: CAESRQTELRKETQYF. In nucleotides, the CDR3 is TGTGCCGAATCTCGCCAGACGGAATTGAGGAAAGAGACCCAGTACTTC. The whole variable domain, remainder taken from reference TRBV18 and TRBJ2-5, is NAGVMQNPRHLVRRRGQEARLRCSPMKGHSHVYWYRQLPEEGLKFMVYLQKENIIDESGMPKERFSAEFPKEGPSILRIQQVVRGDSAAYFCAESRQTELRKETQYFGPGTRLLVL.

With regard to this clone: Within the sample, other DNA sequences also encode this same CDR3. J is TRBJ1-3 and V is TRBV7-2, with 7 bases aligning to TRBD1. Germline assignment: CDR1 SGHTA and CDR2 FQGNSA. The CDR3 loop spans 13 amino acids. The V segment lost 1 base and the J segment 8 bases; nucleotides outside the gene matches: 2. The CDR3 protein is CASSLDRGDTIYF. The CDR3 nucleotides are TGTGCCAGCAGCTTAGACAGGGGAGACACCATATATTTT.

V gene TRBV4-3 combines with J gene TRBJ2-7; D not resolved. The CDR3 runs to 15 residues. The germline V gene encodes CDR1 LGHNA and CDR2 YSLEER. Trimming stripped 0 bases from V and 0 bases from J, with 9 bases between. The CDR3 DNA follows: TGCGCCAGCAGCCAAGAGGAGCAGAGCTCCTACGAGCAGTACTTC. Protein sequence: CASSQEEQSSYEQYF.

V usage is TRBV5-4 and J usage is TRBJ2-7; D is ambiguous. The germline V gene encodes CDR1 SGHNT and CDR2 YYREEE (reference sequence). CDR3 length: 14 residues. V was cut by 1 base and J by 4 bases, with 12 bases left in between. CDR3 coding DNA: TGTGCCAGCAGCTTGAATGGCGGATTATACGAGCAGTACTTC. Amino acids: CASSLNGGLYEQYF.

The rearrangement uses TRBV19 and TRBJ1-5, with a possible D match to TRBD1 (6 bases). V lost 6 bases to trimming and J lost 3 bases, with 12 bases between them. CDR1 and CDR2 (germline): LNHDA, SQIVND (reference sequence). There are 14 residues in the CDR3. This chain's CDR3 is CASSSTGTNQPQHF. CDR3 nucleotides: TGTGCCAGTAGCAGTACAGGGACCAATCAGCCCCAGCATTTT.

In regard to this clone: A far larger clone lies a single base away; this is likely a read error. The rearrangement links TRBV6-4 to TRBJ2-3, with 11 bases identical to TRBD2. The CDR3 spans 15 residues. Germline loops: CDR1 MRHNA, CDR2 SNTAGT. J was trimmed by 0 bases and V by 4 bases; bases with no gene match: 0. The CDR3 loop reads CASSGLAGSTDTQYF. The CDR3 nucleotides are TGTGCCAGCAGTGGACTAGCGGGGAGCACAGATACGCAGTATTTT.

This chain joins TRBV9 and TRBJ2-4, with a tentative D call TRBD1 (5 bases). Germline CDR1 and CDR2: SGDLS and YYNGEE. The V and J ends lost 0 bases and 4 bases respectively, with 14 bases between them. CDR3 length: 16 amino acids. CDR3 sequence (DNA): TGTGCCAGCAGCGTAGAAGGTCAGGGATTAAAAAACATTCAGTACTTC. This sequence encodes CASSVEGQGLKNIQYF.

V usage is TRBV7-2 and J usage is TRBJ1-2; the D gene is possibly TRBD1 (5 bases). In germline, CDR1 is SGHTA, CDR2 FQGNSA. V lost 5 bases to trimming and J lost 8 bases, with 15 bases between them. The CDR3 sequence is 13 residues long. The CDR3 loop reads CASSVQGLLGYTF. CDR3 DNA: TGTGCCAGCAGCGTCCAGGGTTTGTTGGGCTACACCTTC.

The chain has TRBV28 and TRBJ2-1; D remains ambiguous. Germline assignment: CDR1 MDHEN and CDR2 SYDVKM. This CDR3 has 13 amino acids. V gave up 3 bases and J gave up 6 bases, with 9 bases separating them. In DNA, the CDR3 is TGTGCCAGCAGTTTTGGAGCAGCCAATGAGCAGTTCTTC. Protein sequence: CASSFGAANEQFF.

This clone was recorded once. The identical CDR3 is also encoded by other nucleotide sequences in the sample. The genes are TRBV5-4 and TRBJ1-1; D remains unclear. Germline V gives CDR1 SGHNT, CDR2 YYREEE (reference sequence). The CDR3 runs to 13 residues. V shed 5 bases and J shed 6 bases, with 14 bases lying between them. The DNA for the CDR3 is TGTGCCAGCAGTCTAGGAGGGTTAGCTGAAGCTTTCTTT. It codes for CASSLGGLAEAFF.

The genes are TRBV6-6 and TRBJ2-7, with a possible D match to TRBD2 (6 bases). V gave up 4 bases and J gave up 6 bases, with 16 bases separating them. Germline values: CDR1 MNHNY, CDR2 SVGAGI (reference sequence). The CDR3 is 14 amino acids. The CDR3 loop reads CASSSTSGNSEQYF. The CDR3 DNA is TGTGCCAGCAGTTCGACTAGTGGGAACTCCGAGCAGTACTTC.

This rearrangement joins TRBV11-2 to TRBJ1-6; 12 bases match TRBD1. Germline assignment: CDR1 SGHAT and CDR2 FQNNGV. J lost 10 bases, V lost 5 bases, and 6 bases had no gene match. The length of the CDR3 is 15 residues. The CDR3 nucleotides read TGTGCCAGCAGCCGGCACGGGACAGGGGGCTCACCCCTCCACTTT. The encoded protein is CASSRHGTGGSPLHF.

The chain couples TRBV6-5 to TRBJ1-2; TRBD1 agrees at 10 bases. CDR3 size: 15 residues. J gave up 8 bases and V 6 bases, and 12 bases lay outside the gene matches. The V gene's germline CDR1 is MNHEY and CDR2 SVGAGI. The CDR3 loop is CASSYRQGALGGYTF. The CDR3 region has the DNA TGTGCCAGCAGCTACAGACAGGGGGCCCTAGGAGGCTACACCTTC.